What follows are 12 T cell receptor beta chains derived from one specimen sequenced in a study of early T cells in non-severe SARS-CoV-2 infection. TCRdb independently ran MiXCR on the 5' RACE reads; one entry per CDR3 protein. The repertoire holds roughly 100,000 distinct CDR3 sequences, with roughly 13% as singletons. Sequenced input: whole blood. These receptors were obtained from an adult who was a healthcare worker with PCR-confirmed SARS-CoV-2 infection or an uninfected control (not recorded which).

This clonotype turned up a few times. The chain carries TRBV9 and TRBJ1-1; D unresolved. The CDR3 is 13 residues long. Germline V CDR1 and CDR2: SGDLS, YYNGEE. V gave up 6 bases and J gave up 7 bases, with 16 bases separating them. The CDR3 sequence: CASTKVGRIEAFF. In nucleotides, the CDR3 is TGTGCCAGCACCAAGGTGGGGAGGATTGAAGCTTTCTTT. The full variable domain, with the rest looked up from reference TRBV9 and TRBJ1-1, is DSGVTQTPKHLITATGQRVTLRCSPRSGDLSVYWYQQSLDQGLQFLIQYYNGEERAKGNILERFSAQQFPDLHSELNLSSLELGDSALYFCASTKVGRIEAFFGQGTRLTVV.

This clonotype was counted at least ten times. The chain links TRBV7-9 to TRBJ1-1, with 9 bases identical to TRBD1. Losses at the gene ends were 2 bases for V and 7 bases for J; bases not matched to a gene: 8. The CDR3 runs 15 residues. The germline V gene encodes CDR1 SEHNR and CDR2 FQNEAQ (reference sequence). CDR3 nucleotide sequence: TGTGCCAGCAGCTTATTCCGGGACAGGGAGGGTGAAGCTTTCTTT. Translation: CASSLFRDREGEAFF. Combining the CDR3 with reference TRBV7-9 and TRBJ1-1 gives the whole variable domain DTGVSQNPRHKITKRGQNVTFRCDPISEHNRLYWYRQTLGQGPEFLTYFQNEAQLEKSRLLSDRFSAERPKGSFSTLEIQRTEQGDSAMYLCASSLFRDREGEAFFGQGTRLTVV.

The chain carries TRBV28 and TRBJ2-1; 13 bases match TRBD2. Germline values: CDR1 MDHEN, CDR2 SYDVKM. This CDR3 has 14 amino acids. V lost 4 bases, J lost 14 bases, and 8 bases stayed unmatched. The CDR3 loop reads CASSSAPTSGREFF. The CDR3 bases are TGTGCCAGCAGTTCCGCCCCCACTAGCGGGAGGGAGTTCTTC.

This clonotype was observed a handful of times. This sequence joins TRBV10-1 and TRBJ2-1; 11 nucleotides match TRBD2. V was clipped by 3 bases and J by 5 bases; unmatched bases: 6. The CDR3 is 16 amino acids. The V gene's germline CDR1 is WNHNN and CDR2 SYGVQD (reference sequence). CDR3: CASSESTSGTNNEQFF. The CDR3 DNA follows: TGCGCCAGCAGTGAATCGACTAGCGGGACCAACAATGAGCAGTTCTTC.

This clonotype was counted a few times. The chain uses TRBV10-3 and TRBJ2-1; TRBD1 agrees at 9 bases. The V and J ends lost 8 bases and 4 bases, in that order; junction bases with no gene match: 12. The CDR3 spans 16 residues. Germline V gene sequence: CDR1 ENHRY, CDR2 SYGVKD. The CDR3 DNA reads TGTGCCATCTCAGGAACCGGGACAGGGAAATACAATGAGCAGTTCTTC. It yields the protein CAISGTGTGKYNEQFF.

A few counts support this clonotype. This chain connects TRBV5-1 to TRBJ2-5; D ambiguous. In germline, CDR1 is SGHRS, CDR2 YFSETQ. Trimming took 4 bases from V and 1 from J, leaving 5 bases between them. This CDR3 is 12 amino acids long. In nucleotides, the CDR3 is TGCGCCAGCAGCCCCTTCCAAGAGACCCAGTACTTC. It is translated as CASSPFQETQYF.

V and J are TRBV14 and TRBJ2-7; D might be TRBD1 (5 bases). This CDR3 comprises 16 residues. The V end lost 0 bases, the J end lost 1 base, and 13 bases lay between the germline ends. Germline assignment: CDR1 SGHDN and CDR2 FVKESK. CDR3 DNA: TGTGCCAGCAGCCAAGATAGTTGGACAATGTCCTACGAGCAGTACTTC. Translating it yields CASSQDSWTMSYEQYF.

This clonotype appeared a few times. The chain uses TRBV6-1 and TRBJ2-2; 9 nucleotides line up with TRBD1. The CDR3 has 13 amino acids. V was clipped by 10 bases and J by 6 bases; unmatched bases: 6. The germline CDR1 and CDR2 sequences are MNHNS and SASEGT. The CDR3 sequence: CAIRDREAGELFF. Written as DNA, the CDR3 is TGTGCCATCCGGGACAGGGAGGCCGGGGAGCTGTTTTTT.

This clonotype was seen many times. The chain links TRBV6-1 to TRBJ2-1; D may be TRBD1 (6 bases). CDR1 and CDR2 from the germline V gene are MNHNS and SASEGT. Trimming cost V 4 bases and J 0 bases, with 10 bases left between them. The CDR3 loop spans 15 amino acids. The DNA for the CDR3 is TGTGCCAGCAGTGGGACAGAGAGCTCCTACAATGAGCAGTTCTTC. Translated: CASSGTESSYNEQFF.

This clonotype was counted ten times or more. This chain joins TRBV7-2 and TRBJ2-1; 7 nucleotides match TRBD2. CDR3 length: 15 residues. The ends lost 5 bases at V and 8 bases at J; junction bases unmatched: 12. Germline lookup yields CDR1 SGHTA and CDR2 FQGNSA. The CDR3 nucleotides are TGTGCCAGCAGCCCCCAGTTGTCTAGCGGATATGAGCAGTTCTTC. Amino acid sequence: CASSPQLSSGYEQFF.

CDR3 sequence reads: CSQRSGHEQFF. The CDR3 bases are TGCAGCCAGCGCAGCGGCCATGAGCAGTTCTTC. The V call is TRBV20-1, the J call TRBJ2-1, with a possible D match to TRBD2 (5 bases). The germline V gene encodes CDR1 DFQATT and CDR2 SNEGSKA (reference sequence). The CDR3 covers 11 residues.

This clonotype has at least ten counts. This CDR3 reads CASSPVGGTGELFF. In nucleotides, the CDR3 is TGTGCCAGCAGCCCCGTGGGGGGAACCGGGGAGCTGTTTTTT. The gene calls are TRBV21-1 and TRBJ2-2; the table names TRBD1, a call not compared with the DNA. TRBV21-1 counts as a pseudogene. This CDR3 is built from 14 residues.